The 23 T cell receptor beta chains reported below all come from one sample, sequenced in a study of blood T cell repertoires in COVID-19. The protocol was immunoSEQ multiplex PCR, while the TCRdb copy is restricted to in-frame clones and leaves out a portion. Of 190,000 or so clones in the sample, around 87% were seen once. The specimen was peripheral blood. Receptors were obtained from a man between 40 and 49 years old with active or convalescent COVID-19.

The chain links TRBV5-1 to TRBJ1-2; 9 bases line up with TRBD1. The CDR3 is made up of 13 amino acids. Unmatched junction bases numbered 5, after V lost 4 bases and J lost 7 bases. The germline gives CDR1 SGHRS, CDR2 YFSETQ. The CDR3 loop reads CASSIGTGTGYTF. The DNA for the CDR3 is TGCGCCAGCAGCATCGGGACAGGGACTGGCTACACCTTC.

The chain recombines TRBV11-3 with TRBJ1-6; the D gene is possibly TRBD1 (6 bases). Per the germline V gene, CDR1 is SGHNT and CDR2 is YENEEA. This CDR3 comprises 16 residues. V lost 4 bases to trimming and J lost 8 bases, with 18 bases between them. CDR3 DNA: TGTGCCAGCAGCTCGCTACAGGGATTTGGAGATTCACCCCTCCACTTT. This encodes CASSSLQGFGDSPLHF.

This chain links TRBV27 with TRBJ2-3, with TRBD1 matching 10 bases. The CDR3 is 16 amino acids. The J segment lost 3 bases and the V segment lost 6 bases, leaving 9 bases of the junction unmatched. Germline V CDR1 and CDR2: MNHEY, SMNVEV (reference sequence). The CDR3 here is CASRLNRQGATDTQYF. CDR3 bases: TGTGCCAGCAGGCTCAACCGACAGGGGGCTACAGATACGCAGTATTTT.

The rearrangement joins TRBV7-2 to TRBJ2-2; possible D gene TRBD1, 7 bases. CDR1 is SGHTA and CDR2 is FQGNSA in the germline V gene. V lost 7 bases to trimming and J lost 6 bases, with 18 bases between them. CDR3 length: 15 amino acids. In nucleotides, the CDR3 is TGTGCCAGCAACCAGGGGGGAGATTTCGCCGGGGAGCTGTTTTTT. It encodes CASNQGGDFAGELFF.

V is TRBV2 and J is TRBJ1-3, with D possibly being TRBD1 (6 bases). CDR1 is SNHLY and CDR2 is FYNNEI in the germline V gene. The CDR3 has 13 amino acids. The CDR3: CAQPVAGANTIYF. The CDR3 nucleotides read TGTGCTCAACCCGTGGCGGGGGCTAACACCATATATTTT.

The chain combines TRBV29-1 with TRBJ1-1; 7 nucleotides align to TRBD1. Trimming cost V 3 bases and J 4 bases; bases outside gene matches: 2. CDR1 and CDR2 from the germline V gene are SQVTM and ANQGSEA. This CDR3 is 12 amino acids long. CDR3 sequence reads: CSVDRGATEAFF. The CDR3 DNA reads TGCAGCGTTGACAGGGGGGCCACTGAAGCTTTCTTT.

Here the CDR3 reads CSAGGFGSYNEQFF. CDR3 sequence (DNA): TGCAGCGCCGGGGGGTTTGGGTCCTACAATGAGCAGTTCTTC. V and J are TRBV29-1 and TRBJ2-1; 7 bases agree with TRBD2. This CDR3 has 14 residues. V lost 7 bases and J lost 1; bases outside the gene matches: 7. Germline-derived CDR1 and CDR2 are SQVTM and ANQGSEA.

J is TRBJ2-7 and V is TRBV29-1, with 9 bases aligning to TRBD1. From germline, CDR1 is SQVTM and CDR2 ANQGSEA. CDR3 length: 14 residues. Germline trimming cut 3 bases from V and 5 bases from J; bases unmatched to any gene: 8. In DNA, the CDR3 is TGCAGCGTTGAGGGACAGGGACTTTTGAACGAGCAGTACTTC. It yields the protein CSVEGQGLLNEQYF.

This clone was recorded a few times. The V gene is TRBV19, the J gene TRBJ1-5, with 11 bases identical to TRBD1. Germline values: CDR1 LNHDA, CDR2 SQIVND (reference sequence). This CDR3 region has 18 residues. V dropped 2 bases and J dropped 2; count of bases not matched to a gene: 8. This CDR3 reads CASSIIGTGGHGNQPQHF. In DNA form, the CDR3 reads TGTGCCAGTAGTATAATCGGGACAGGGGGTCACGGCAATCAGCCCCAGCATTTT. The full variable domain, its missing parts supplied by reference TRBV19 and TRBJ1-5, is DGGITQSPKYLFRKEGQNVTLSCEQNLNHDAMYWYRQDPGQGLRLIYYSQIVNDFQKGDIAEGYSVSREKKESFPLTVTSAQKNPTAFYLCASSIIGTGGHGNQPQHFGDGTRLSIL.

The V and J genes are TRBV5-1 and TRBJ1-2, with 8 nucleotides matching TRBD1. The CDR3 is made up of 15 amino acids. Germline loops: CDR1 SGHRS, CDR2 YFSETQ. V lost 5 bases to trimming and J lost 3 bases; unmatched junction nucleotides: 9. The CDR3 nucleotides are TGCGCCAGCAGTTATACAGGGGGTATGGACTATGGCTACACCTTC. Protein: CASSYTGGMDYGYTF.

V gene TRBV5-4 combines with J gene TRBJ2-3; 8 nucleotides match TRBD2. The CDR3 extends over 15 amino acids. The trim removed 0 bases at V and 4 bases at J, leaving 4 bases unmatched. Germline-derived CDR1 and CDR2 are SGHNT and YYREEE (reference sequence). In DNA form, the CDR3 reads TGTGCCAGCAGCTTGGCCCGGGGGGGGGCAGATACGCAGTATTTT. Protein: CASSLARGGADTQYF.

This sequence joins TRBV28 and TRBJ1-5; TRBD1 matches 7 bases. Germline trimming cut 5 bases from V and 1 base from J; bases unmatched to any gene: 5. Germline V gene data show CDR1 as MDHEN and CDR2 as SYDVKM. CDR3 length: 15 amino acids. CDR3 coding DNA: TGTGCCAGCAGTAAGGGACAGATGAGCAATCAGCCCCAGCATTTT. This gives the protein CASSKGQMSNQPQHF.

This clone was seen only once. The chain combines TRBV7-2 with TRBJ2-7, with unresolved D. The CDR3 is made up of 13 amino acids. Per the germline V gene, CDR1 is SGHTA and CDR2 is FQGNSA. V was trimmed by 7 bases and J by 2 bases, leaving 12 bases between them. This CDR3 is CASNVEITYEQYF. DNA for the CDR3: TGTGCCAGCAATGTGGAGATAACCTACGAGCAGTACTTC.

The chain employs TRBV18 and TRBJ1-6; D is ambiguous. V lost 5 bases and J lost 6, with 14 bases in between. This CDR3 has 15 residues. Germline assignment: CDR1 KGHSH and CDR2 LQKENI. CDR3 amino acids: CASSVYTNPNSPLHF. CDR3 nucleotide sequence: TGTGCCAGCTCAGTTTACACAAACCCTAATTCACCCCTCCACTTT.

This clone was observed a single time. The chain uses TRBV5-8 and TRBJ1-1; D is perhaps TRBD1 (6 bases). V was shortened by 0 bases and J by 5 bases, with 17 bases between the two germline ends. CDR3 length equals 16 residues. CDR1 is SGHTS and CDR2 is YDEGEE in the germline V gene. The CDR3 bases are TGTGCCAGCAGCTTGGCCGGGGGGGGGCGCGTAACTGAAGCTTTCTTT. It specifies CASSLAGGGRVTEAFF.

The J gene is TRBJ1-4, the V gene TRBV30, with 7 bases matching TRBD1. This CDR3 is 13 amino acids long. CDR1 is GTSNPN and CDR2 is SVGIG in the germline V gene (reference sequence). V lost 5 bases, J lost 8 bases, and 8 bases stayed unmatched. CDR3 region: CAWDRDSREKLFF. CDR3 DNA sequence: TGTGCCTGGGACCGGGACAGCCGGGAAAAACTGTTTTTT.

This clone has just a few counts. This chain uses TRBV5-4 with TRBJ2-7; 9 bases are shared with TRBD2. J lost 0 bases, V lost 3 bases, and 4 bases had no gene match. The CDR3 extends over 15 amino acids. Germline V gene data show CDR1 as SGHNT and CDR2 as YYREEE (reference sequence). The CDR3 spells CASSSLSGGSYEQYF. The CDR3 DNA follows: TGTGCCAGCAGCTCTCTTAGCGGGGGCTCCTACGAGCAGTACTTC.

The genes are TRBV6-4 and TRBJ2-5; D possibly corresponds to TRBD1 (6 bases). The V end was cut by 9 bases, the J end by 3 bases, with 17 bases between. Germline V lookup: CDR1 MRHNA, CDR2 SNTAGT. This CDR3 has 14 residues. The CDR3 loop is CARTGTPDKETQYF. For the CDR3, the DNA is TGTGCCAGAACAGGGACACCAGATAAAGAGACCCAGTACTTC.

V and J are TRBV6-1 and TRBJ1-3, with D possibly being TRBD1 (5 bases). The CDR3 spans 15 residues. From germline, CDR1 is MNHNS and CDR2 SASEGT. Between the trimmed V and J ends, which lost 3 bases and 8 bases, there was a span of 17 bases. CDR3 nucleotides: TGTGCCAGCAGTGATCCCCTCCAGGGTAGGGACACCATATATTTT. Its protein product is CASSDPLQGRDTIYF.

V is TRBV14 and J is TRBJ1-6, with 8 bases lining up with TRBD1. V dropped 6 bases and J dropped 8; count of bases not matched to a gene: 9. Germline loops: CDR1 SGHDN, CDR2 FVKESK. CDR3 length: 15 amino acids. This CDR3 reads CASSRRQGTDSPLHF. In nucleotides, the CDR3 is TGTGCCAGCAGTCGCAGACAGGGGACGGATTCACCCCTCCACTTT.

The CDR3 sequence: CASSQDRPGGLTGELFF. CDR3 DNA sequence: TGCGCCAGCAGCCAAGATCGACCGGGGGGCCTCACCGGGGAGCTGTTTTTT. The J gene is TRBJ2-2, the V gene TRBV4-3; tentative D call: TRBD2 (7 bases). This CDR3 is 17 amino acids long. V was pared by 0 bases and J by 4 bases, with 15 bases between. In germline, CDR1 is LGHNA, CDR2 YSLEER.

The chain uses TRBV27 and TRBJ2-5, with a tentative D call TRBD1 (6 bases). The V gene lost 3 bases and the J gene lost 1 base, with 12 bases spanning the gap. The CDR3 sequence is 15 residues long. Germline V gene sequence: CDR1 MNHEY, CDR2 SMNVEV (reference sequence). The CDR3 region has the DNA TGTGCCAGCAGTTTTTCCGGGACACCCCAAGAGACCCAGTACTTC. Translating gives CASSFSGTPQETQYF.

This CDR3 reads CASSRDSSREKLFF. DNA of the CDR3: TGTGCCAGCTCACGGGACAGCAGCAGGGAAAAACTGTTTTTT. The chain is built from TRBV18 and TRBJ1-4; TRBD1 matches at 7 bases. V shed 4 bases, J shed 8 bases, and the junction held 7 bases outside the gene matches. Per the germline V gene, CDR1 is KGHSH and CDR2 is LQKENI. The CDR3 has 14 residues.